The subject of this entry is one T cell receptor beta chain. This entry is derived from a study of control samples from healthy donors and cancer patients. This table comes from immunoSEQ multiplex PCR, and its TCRdb copy is limited to in-frame clones, with some not included. This sample has some 120,000 clones; more than 75% occur once, and the top ten carry roughly an eighth. Germline loops: CDR1 WSHSY, CDR2 SAAADI. The V gene end was trimmed by 10 bases and the J gene end by 6 bases; junction bases not matched to a gene: 8. The CDR3 extends over 13 amino acids. Material for sequencing was blood. This TCR derives from a man younger than 45 in good health. This chain uses TRBV10-2 with TRBJ1-5; 8 bases align to TRBD1. CDR3 sequence reads: CATVQGVGQPQHF. Here the CDR3 DNA reads TGCGCCACCGTACAGGGGGTAGGTCAGCCCCAGCATTTT.